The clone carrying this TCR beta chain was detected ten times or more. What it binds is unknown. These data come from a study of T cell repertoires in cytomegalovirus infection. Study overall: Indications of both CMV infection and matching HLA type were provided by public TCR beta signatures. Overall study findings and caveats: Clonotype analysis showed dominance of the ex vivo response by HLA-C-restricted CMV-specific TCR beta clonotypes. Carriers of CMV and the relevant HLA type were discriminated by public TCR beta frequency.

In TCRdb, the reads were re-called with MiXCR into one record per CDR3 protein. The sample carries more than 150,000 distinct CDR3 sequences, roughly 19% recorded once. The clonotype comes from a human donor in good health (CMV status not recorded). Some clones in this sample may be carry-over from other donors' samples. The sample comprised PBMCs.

The CDR3 coding sequence is TGTGCCAGCAGTTATGGACTCAAGGTCGCTGAAGCTTTCTTT. As protein: CASSYGLKVAEAFF. V gene TRBV28 combines with J gene TRBJ1-1; D remains ambiguous. The CDR3 sequence is 14 residues long. With 4 bases removed from V and 6 bases from J, the gap between germline ends came to 15 bases. Per germline, CDR1 MDHEN and CDR2 SYDVKM. Based on the CDR3 plus reference TRBV28 and TRBJ1-1, the full variable domain is DVKVTQSSRYLVKRTGEKVFLECVQDMDHENMFWYRQDPGLGLRLIYFSYDVKMKEKGDIPEGYSVSREKKERFSLILESASTNQTSMYLCASSYGLKVAEAFFGQGTRLTVV.